The clone carrying this T cell receptor (beta chain) has just a few counts. 5'RACE template switching added a universal primer site and UMIs to TCR cDNA. TCRdb used MiXCR to reprocess the 5' RACE reads, holding one entry per CDR3 protein. The table has 400,000 or so distinct CDR3 sequences, 11% seen once; the top ten hold roughly 18%. The data are from a study of T cells after yellow fever vaccination. There are 14 residues in the CDR3. With 2 bases removed from V and 6 bases from J, the gap between germline ends came to 14 bases. The germline V gene has CDR1 SGHTA and CDR2 FQGNSA. This sequence joins TRBV7-2 and TRBJ2-7, with D possibly matching TRBD2 (6 bases). The source of this sequence is a man aged 18 to 30 who received the YFV17D yellow fever vaccine. This specimen consisted of PBMCs, obtained on the day of the first yellow fever vaccination. The CDR3 nucleotides read TGTGCCAGCAGCTTAAACCGGGGGAGCGGCGAGCAGTACTTC. It codes for CASSLNRGSGEQYF.